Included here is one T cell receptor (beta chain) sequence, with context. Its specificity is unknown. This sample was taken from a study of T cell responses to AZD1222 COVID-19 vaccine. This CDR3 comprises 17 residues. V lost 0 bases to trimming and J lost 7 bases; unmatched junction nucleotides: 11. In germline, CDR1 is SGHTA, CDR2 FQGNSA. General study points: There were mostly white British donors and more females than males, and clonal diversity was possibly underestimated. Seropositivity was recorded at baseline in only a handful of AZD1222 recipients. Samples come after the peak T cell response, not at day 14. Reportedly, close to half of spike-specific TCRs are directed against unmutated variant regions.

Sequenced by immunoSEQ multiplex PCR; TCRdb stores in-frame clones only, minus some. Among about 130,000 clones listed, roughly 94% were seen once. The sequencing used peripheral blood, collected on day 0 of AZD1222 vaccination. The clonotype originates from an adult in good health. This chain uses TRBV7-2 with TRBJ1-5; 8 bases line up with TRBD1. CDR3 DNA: TGTGCCAGCAGCTTAGCCCCGTATGGGACAGGTCAACAGCCCCAGCATTTT. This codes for CASSLAPYGTGQQPQHF.